The entry below gives a single TCR beta chain sequence along with its context. What it recognizes is unknown. This specimen belongs to a study of T-cell memory formation after mild COVID-19. TCRdb recomputed calls from the 5' RACE reads with MiXCR, one row per CDR3 protein. The top ten clones hold about 12% of a sample with approximately 500,000 distinct CDR3 sequences, roughly 25% of them seen once. Study-wide points: Contracting clones from day 15 to 85 showed balanced CD4/CD8; later expanders favored CD4+.

Germline loops: CDR1 SGHVS, CDR2 FNYEAQ. The J segment lost 4 bases and the V segment lost 0 bases, leaving 7 bases of the junction unmatched. The CDR3 consists of 18 residues. V is TRBV7-6 and J is TRBJ2-1; 12 bases map to TRBD2. The source material was PBMCs or a T cell subset sorted from them (not recorded which). The TCR originated in an adult woman who had mild COVID-19 (a few samples of this study predate the infection). Cell type and time point are not known. CDR3 in DNA: TGTGCCAGCAGCTTAGCGTTCGGGACTAGCGGGTCGTACAATGAGCAGTTCTTC. Translation: CASSLAFGTSGSYNEQFF.